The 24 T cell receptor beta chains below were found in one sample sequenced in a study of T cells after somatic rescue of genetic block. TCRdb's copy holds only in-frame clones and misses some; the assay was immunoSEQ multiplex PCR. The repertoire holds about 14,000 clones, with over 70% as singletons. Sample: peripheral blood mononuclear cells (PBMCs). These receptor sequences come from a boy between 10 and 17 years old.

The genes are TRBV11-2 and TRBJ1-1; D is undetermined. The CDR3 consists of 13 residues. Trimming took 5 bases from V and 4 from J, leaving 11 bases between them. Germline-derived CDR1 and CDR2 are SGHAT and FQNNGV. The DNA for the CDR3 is TGTGCCAGCAGCAGTCGCTTGGGCACTGAAGCTTTCTTT. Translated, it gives CASSSRLGTEAFF.

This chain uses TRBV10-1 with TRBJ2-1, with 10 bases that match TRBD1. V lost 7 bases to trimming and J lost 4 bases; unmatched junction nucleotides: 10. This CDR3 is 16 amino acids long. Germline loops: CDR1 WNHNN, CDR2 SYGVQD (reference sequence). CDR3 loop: CASIDKGTGDYNEQFF. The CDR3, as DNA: TGCGCCAGCATAGATAAAGGGACAGGGGATTACAATGAGCAGTTCTTC.

CDR3 loop: CASITEGNTEAFF. The CDR3 region has the DNA TGTGCCAGCATAACAGAGGGGAACACTGAAGCTTTCTTT. The gene calls are TRBV5-6 and TRBJ1-1; D is uncertain. V gave up 6 bases and J gave up 1 base, with 10 bases separating them. The CDR3 extends over 13 amino acids. The germline gives CDR1 SGHDT, CDR2 YYEEEE.

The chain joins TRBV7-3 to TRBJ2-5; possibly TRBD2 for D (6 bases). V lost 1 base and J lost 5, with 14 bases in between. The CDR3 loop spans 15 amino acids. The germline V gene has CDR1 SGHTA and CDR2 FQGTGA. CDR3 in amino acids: CASSLNGGDGETQYF. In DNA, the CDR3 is TGTGCCAGCAGCTTAAACGGGGGTGACGGGGAGACCCAGTACTTC.

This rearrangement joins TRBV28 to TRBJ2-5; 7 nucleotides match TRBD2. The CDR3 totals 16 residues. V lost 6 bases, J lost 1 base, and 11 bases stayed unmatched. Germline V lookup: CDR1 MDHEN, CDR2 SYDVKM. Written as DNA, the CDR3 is TGTGCCAGCAGCAATGCGGGAGCCCTCGCCCAAGAGACCCAGTACTTC. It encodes CASSNAGALAQETQYF.

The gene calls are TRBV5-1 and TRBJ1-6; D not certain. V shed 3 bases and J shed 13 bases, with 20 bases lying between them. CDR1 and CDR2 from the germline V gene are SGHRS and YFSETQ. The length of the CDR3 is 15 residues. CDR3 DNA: TGCGCCAGCAGCTCGACGGGTTCCGTGGTATCCCCCCTCCACTTT. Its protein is CASSSTGSVVSPLHF.

CDR3 residues: CASRDGNSPLHF. The DNA of the CDR3 is TGTGCCAGCAGGGATGGGAATTCACCCCTCCACTTT. The chain couples TRBV28 to TRBJ1-6; no clear D gene. Germline lookup yields CDR1 MDHEN and CDR2 SYDVKM. V lost 6 bases and J 7 bases, leaving 7 bases between the germline ends. CDR3 size: 12 residues.

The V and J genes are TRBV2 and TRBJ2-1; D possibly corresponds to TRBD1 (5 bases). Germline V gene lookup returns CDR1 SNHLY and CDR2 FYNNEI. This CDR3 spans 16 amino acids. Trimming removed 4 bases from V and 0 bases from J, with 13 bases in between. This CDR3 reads CASSAEGRVSYNEQFF. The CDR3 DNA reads TGTGCCAGCAGTGCCGAAGGCAGGGTCTCCTACAATGAGCAGTTCTTC.

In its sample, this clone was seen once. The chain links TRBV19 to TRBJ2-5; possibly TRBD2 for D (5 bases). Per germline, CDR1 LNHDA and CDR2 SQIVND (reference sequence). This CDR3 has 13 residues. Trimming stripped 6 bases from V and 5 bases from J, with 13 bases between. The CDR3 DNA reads TGTGCCAGTAGGCCACTAGGAGCTGAGACCCAGTACTTC. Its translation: CASRPLGAETQYF.

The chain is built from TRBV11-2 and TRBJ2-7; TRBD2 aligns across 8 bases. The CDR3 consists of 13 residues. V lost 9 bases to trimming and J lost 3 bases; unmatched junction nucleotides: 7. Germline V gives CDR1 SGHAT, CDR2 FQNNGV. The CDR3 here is CASKGREVYEQYF. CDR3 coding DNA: TGTGCCAGTAAAGGGCGGGAGGTCTACGAGCAGTACTTC.

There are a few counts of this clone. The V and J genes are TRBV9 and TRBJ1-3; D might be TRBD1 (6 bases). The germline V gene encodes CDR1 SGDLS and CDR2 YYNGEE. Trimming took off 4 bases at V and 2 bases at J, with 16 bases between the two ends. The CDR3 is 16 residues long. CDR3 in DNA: TGTGCCAGCAGCCCCGGCCCCGGGGGGCCTGGAAACACCATATATTTT. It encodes CASSPGPGGPGNTIYF.

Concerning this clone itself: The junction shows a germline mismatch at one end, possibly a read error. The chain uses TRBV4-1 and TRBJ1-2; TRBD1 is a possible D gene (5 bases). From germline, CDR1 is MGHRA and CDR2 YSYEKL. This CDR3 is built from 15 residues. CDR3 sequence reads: CASSHPSRAHYGYTF. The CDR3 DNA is TGCGCCAGCAGCCATCCTTCCAGGGCACACTACGGCTACACCTTC.

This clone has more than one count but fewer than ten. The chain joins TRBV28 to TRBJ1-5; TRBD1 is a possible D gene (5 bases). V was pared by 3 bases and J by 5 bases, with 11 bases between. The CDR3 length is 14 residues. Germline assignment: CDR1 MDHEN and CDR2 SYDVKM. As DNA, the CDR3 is TGTGCCAGCAGTTTGGGCAGGGATTATCAGCCCCAGCATTTT. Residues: CASSLGRDYQPQHF. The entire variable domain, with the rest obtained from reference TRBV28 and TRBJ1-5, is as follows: DVKVTQSSRYLVKRTGEKVFLECVQDMDHENMFWYRQDPGLGLRLIYFSYDVKMKEKGDIPEGYSVSREKKERFSLILESASTNQTSMYLCASSLGRDYQPQHFGDGTRLSIL.

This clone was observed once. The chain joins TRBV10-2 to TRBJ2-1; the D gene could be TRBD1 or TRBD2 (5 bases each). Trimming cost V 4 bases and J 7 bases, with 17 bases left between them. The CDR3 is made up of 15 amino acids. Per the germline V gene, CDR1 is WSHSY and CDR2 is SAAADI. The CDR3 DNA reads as TGCGCCAGCAGTGCCCTAGTGGGGGTGTGGAATGAGCAGTTCTTC. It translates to CASSALVGVWNEQFF.

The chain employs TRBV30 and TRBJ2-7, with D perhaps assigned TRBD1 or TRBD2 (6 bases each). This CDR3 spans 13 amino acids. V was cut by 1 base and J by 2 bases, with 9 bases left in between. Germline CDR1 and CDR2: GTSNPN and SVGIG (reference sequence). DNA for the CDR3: TGTGCCTGGAGTGCCGGGGGCGCCTACGAGCAGTACTTC. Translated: CAWSAGGAYEQYF.

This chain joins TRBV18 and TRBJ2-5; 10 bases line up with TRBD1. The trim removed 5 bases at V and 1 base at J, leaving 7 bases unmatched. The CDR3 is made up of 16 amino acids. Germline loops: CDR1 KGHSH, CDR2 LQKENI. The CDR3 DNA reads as TGTGCCAGCTCAGCCTTGACAGGGGGCGGCCAAGAGACCCAGTACTTC. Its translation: CASSALTGGGQETQYF. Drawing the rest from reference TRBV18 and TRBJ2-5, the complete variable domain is NAGVMQNPRHLVRRRGQEARLRCSPMKGHSHVYWYRQLPEEGLKFMVYLQKENIIDESGMPKERFSAEFPKEGPSILRIQQVVRGDSAAYFCASSALTGGGQETQYFGPGTRLLVL.

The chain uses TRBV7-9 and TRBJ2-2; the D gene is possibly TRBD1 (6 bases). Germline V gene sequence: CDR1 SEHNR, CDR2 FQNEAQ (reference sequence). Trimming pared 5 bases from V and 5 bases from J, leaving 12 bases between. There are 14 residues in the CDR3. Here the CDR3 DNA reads TGTGCCAGCAGCCCGACAGGTTTAACCGGGGAGCTGTTTTTT. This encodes CASSPTGLTGELFF.

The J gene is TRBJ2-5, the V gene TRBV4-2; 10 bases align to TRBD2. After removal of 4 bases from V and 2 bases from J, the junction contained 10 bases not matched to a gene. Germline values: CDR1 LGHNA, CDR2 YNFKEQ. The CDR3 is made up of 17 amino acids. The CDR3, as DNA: TGTGCCAGCAGCCCCCGAGGGCTAGCGGGGGAACAAGAGACCCAGTACTTC. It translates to CASSPRGLAGEQETQYF.

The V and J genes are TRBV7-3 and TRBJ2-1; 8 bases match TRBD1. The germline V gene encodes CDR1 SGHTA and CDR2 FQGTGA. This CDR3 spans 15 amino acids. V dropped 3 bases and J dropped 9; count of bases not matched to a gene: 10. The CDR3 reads CASSFGATGVTEQFF. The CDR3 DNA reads TGTGCCAGCAGCTTTGGGGCGACAGGGGTAACTGAGCAGTTCTTC.

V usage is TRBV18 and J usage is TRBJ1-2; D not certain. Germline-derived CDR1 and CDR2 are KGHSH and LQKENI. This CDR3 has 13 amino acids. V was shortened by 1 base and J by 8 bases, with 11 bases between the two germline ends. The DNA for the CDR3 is TGTGCCAGCTCACCACATCCCTCGGAAGGCTACACCTTC. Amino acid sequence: CASSPHPSEGYTF.

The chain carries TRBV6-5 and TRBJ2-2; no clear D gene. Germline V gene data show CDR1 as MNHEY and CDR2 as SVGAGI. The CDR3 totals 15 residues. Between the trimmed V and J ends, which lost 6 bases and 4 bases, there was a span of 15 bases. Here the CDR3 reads CASSQSGYITGELFF. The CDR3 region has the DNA TGTGCCAGCAGCCAGAGTGGTTATATCACCGGGGAGCTGTTTTTT.

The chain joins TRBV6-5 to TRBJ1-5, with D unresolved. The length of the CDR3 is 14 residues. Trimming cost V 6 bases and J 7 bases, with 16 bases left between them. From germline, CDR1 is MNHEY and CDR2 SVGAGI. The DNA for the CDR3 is TGTGCCAGCAGACGGACCGCCCTCGGGCAGCCCCAGCATTTT. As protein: CASRRTALGQPQHF.

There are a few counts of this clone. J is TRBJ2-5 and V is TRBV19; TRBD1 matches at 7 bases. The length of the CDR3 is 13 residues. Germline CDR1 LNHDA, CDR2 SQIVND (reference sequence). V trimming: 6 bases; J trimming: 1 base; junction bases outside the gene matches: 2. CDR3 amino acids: CASSRDSQETQYF. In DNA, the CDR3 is TGTGCCAGTAGCAGGGACAGCCAAGAGACCCAGTACTTC.

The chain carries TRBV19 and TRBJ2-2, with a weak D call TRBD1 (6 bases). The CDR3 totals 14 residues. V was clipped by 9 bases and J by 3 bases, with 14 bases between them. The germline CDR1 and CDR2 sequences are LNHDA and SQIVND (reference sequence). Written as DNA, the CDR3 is TGTGCCAGCTCCAAGGGGGTTTACACCGGGGAGCTGTTTTTT. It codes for CASSKGVYTGELFF.